The 10 T cell receptor beta chains listed next were all sequenced from one sample in a study of cytomegalovirus exposure and HLA in healthy donors. The PCR used 60 Vbeta and 13 Jbeta primers. This table comes from immunoSEQ multiplex PCR, and its TCRdb copy is limited to in-frame clones, with some not included. This sample has some 220,000 clones, with roughly 78% found just once. What was sequenced was PBMCs. Receptors were obtained from a boy younger than 18 in good health and CMV-seronegative.

The genes are TRBV19 and TRBJ1-4, with TRBD1 identical over 11 bases. Germline CDR1 is LNHDA and CDR2 is SQIVND (reference sequence). The V and J ends lost 5 bases and 5 bases, in that order; junction bases with no gene match: 4. The CDR3 has 15 residues. CDR3 protein: CASSPRDRGNEKLFF. CDR3 DNA sequence: TGTGCCAGTAGTCCCCGGGACAGGGGGAATGAAAAACTGTTTTTT.

This clone was counted a single time. The V and J genes are TRBV2 and TRBJ1-5, with unresolved D. Per germline, CDR1 SNHLY and CDR2 FYNNEI. The V and J ends lost 4 bases and 0 bases respectively, with 7 bases between them. CDR3 size: 14 residues. The CDR3 bases are TGTGCCAGCAGTGGACGGGATAGCAATCAGCCCCAGCATTTT. As protein: CASSGRDSNQPQHF.

CDR3 loop: CASSLGPPTSGGAQETQYF. The CDR3 coding sequence is TGTGCCAGCAGCTTAGGGCCCCCCACTAGCGGGGGGGCCCAAGAGACCCAGTACTTC. The V and J genes are TRBV7-2 and TRBJ2-5; the match to TRBD2 covers 13 bases. Germline V gene data show CDR1 as SGHTA and CDR2 as FQGNSA. Unmatched junction bases numbered 9, after V lost 1 base and J lost 1 base. This CDR3 spans 19 amino acids.

J is TRBJ2-1 and V is TRBV6-5, with D possibly TRBD2 on 6 matching bases. The germline V gene has CDR1 MNHEY and CDR2 SVGAGI. The V end was cut by 2 bases, the J end by 7 bases, with 18 bases between. This CDR3 has 16 amino acids. CDR3 sequence (DNA): TGTGCCAGCAGTTACATGTATAGCGGTGGGGGAAATGAGCAGTTCTTC. The encoded protein is CASSYMYSGGGNEQFF.

This chain uses TRBV5-4 with TRBJ2-1; TRBD2 matches at 8 bases. Germline V CDR1 and CDR2: SGHNT, YYREEE (reference sequence). CDR3 size: 19 residues. V was clipped by 3 bases and J by 1 base; unmatched bases: 15. The CDR3 DNA sequence: TGTGCCAGCAGCTCGGTAGGAATAGCGGGATTTGGATCCTACAATGAGCAGTTCTTC. Translating gives CASSSVGIAGFGSYNEQFF.

The gene calls are TRBV25-1 and TRBJ1-2; D perhaps matches TRBD1 (5 bases). Germline CDR1 is MGHDK and CDR2 is SYGVNS. This CDR3 spans 16 amino acids. The V end lost 3 bases, the J end lost 4 bases, and 18 bases lay between the germline ends. CDR3: CASSEGGDQELYGYTF. CDR3 in DNA: TGTGCCAGCAGTGAGGGGGGGGATCAAGAGCTCTATGGCTACACCTTC.

The chain employs TRBV6-4 and TRBJ2-1, with 12 bases that match TRBD2. Looked up from germline, CDR1 is MRHNA and CDR2 is SNTAGT. The CDR3 is 17 amino acids. Unmatched junction bases numbered 8, after V lost 4 bases and J lost 4 bases. CDR3 region: CASSASGRATQYNEQFF. The CDR3 region has the DNA TGTGCCAGCAGTGCTAGCGGGAGGGCAACTCAGTACAATGAGCAGTTCTTC.

This clone was seen a handful of times. This chain joins TRBV5-1 and TRBJ1-6; 7 bases match TRBD1. V shed 0 bases and J 8 bases; nucleotides not matched to a gene: 2. Germline V gene sequence: CDR1 SGHRS, CDR2 YFSETQ. The CDR3 runs to 14 residues. The chain's CDR3 is CASSLGQGDSPLHF. DNA of the CDR3: TGCGCCAGCAGCTTGGGACAGGGAGATTCACCCCTCCACTTT.

V and J are TRBV5-1 and TRBJ1-1; D may be TRBD1 (5 bases). Germline assignment: CDR1 SGHRS and CDR2 YFSETQ. V shed 4 bases and J shed 7 bases, with 17 bases lying between them. The CDR3 length is 14 residues. CDR3 amino acids: CASSLDGGSSEAFF. CDR3 nucleotides: TGCGCCAGCAGCCTGGACGGGGGTTCGAGTGAAGCTTTCTTT.

CDR3 nucleotide sequence: TGTGCCAGTACCCCCCGGGGGGGGCGCCCCAAGGGCTACACCTTC. Translated, it gives CASTPRGGRPKGYTF. The rearrangement uses TRBV19 and TRBJ1-2; maybe TRBD1 (6 bases). CDR3 length: 15 amino acids. Per germline, CDR1 LNHDA and CDR2 SQIVND (reference sequence). V was pared by 7 bases and J by 8 bases, with 23 bases between. Full variable domain (outside the CDR3, taken from reference TRBV19 and TRBJ1-2): DGGITQSPKYLFRKEGQNVTLSCEQNLNHDAMYWYRQDPGQGLRLIYYSQIVNDFQKGDIAEGYSVSREKKESFPLTVTSAQKNPTAFYLCASTPRGGRPKGYTFGSGTRLTVV.